These 18 T cell receptor beta chains share one sample of origin, sequenced in a study of Graves' ophthalmopathy and Graves' hyperthyroidism. Amplifying from RNA transcripts, the study obtained TCR beta CDR3 regions. Amplification began with first-round RT-PCR using HTBI primers, then second-round multiplex PCR was performed. TCRdb reprocessed the multiplex PCR reads with MiXCR, giving one entry per CDR3 protein. There are about 590,000 distinct CDR3 sequences in the sample; about two fifths occur only once, and less than 4.5% lies in the top ten. The sample taken for sequencing was peripheral blood or thyroid tissue (not recorded which). The source of these receptors is an adult man with Graves' hyperthyroidism.

Details on this clonotype: A single base separates this from a much larger clone, so it may be a read error. This chain links TRBV6-6 with TRBJ1-1; D might be TRBD1 (6 bases). Deletions cut 8 bases from V and 10 bases from J, with 26 bases between. Germline values: CDR1 MNHNY, CDR2 SVGAGI (reference sequence). The CDR3 length is 15 residues. The DNA for the CDR3 is TGTGCCAGCGAGTACAGGGCGGGGTATCGGGCTGGAGCTTTCTTT. Translation: CASEYRAGYRAGAFF.

The rearrangement joins TRBV24-1 to TRBJ1-1; maybe TRBD1 (6 bases). Trimming shortened V by 3 bases and J by 7 bases, and 17 bases separated the two germline ends. The CDR3 has 15 amino acids. CDR1 KGHDR and CDR2 SFDVKD come from the germline V gene. The CDR3 DNA is TGTGCCACCAGTGATCAGGGACACCCAGACAATGAAGCTTTCTTT. Protein product: CATSDQGHPDNEAFF.

As concerns this clonotype: This could be a read error, since a much larger clone is one nucleotide away. The rearrangement uses TRBV11-3 and TRBJ1-1, with 7 bases lining up with TRBD1. This CDR3 has 13 residues. Germline assignment: CDR1 SGHNT and CDR2 YENEEA. CDR3 residues: CAGSPGQAAEAFF. The CDR3 bases are TGTGCCGGCAGCCCTGGACAGGCGGCTGAAGCTTTCTTT.

In regard to this clonotype: A much larger clonotype is one base distant, so this may be a read error. Given the absence of the conserved phenylalanine or tryptophan at the CDR3 end, a read error is likely. The chain is built from TRBV20-1 and TRBJ1-6; D is perhaps TRBD1 (5 bases). The V end lost 1 base, the J end lost 0 bases, and 16 bases lay between the germline ends. This CDR3 has 18 amino acids. In germline, CDR1 is DFQATT, CDR2 SNEGSKA (reference sequence). CDR3 in DNA: TGCAGTGCTAGAGCCGGGGGAACTTCTAGCTCCTATAATTCACCCCTCCACCTT. Translated, it gives CSARAGGTSSSYNSPLHL.

Comments on this clonotype: Its ends do not fully match the called genes, so a read error is possible. The V and J genes are TRBV5-4 and TRBJ1-1, with 7 bases identical to TRBD1. Germline V gene data show CDR1 as SGHNT and CDR2 as YYREEE (reference sequence). This CDR3 has 16 residues. Written as DNA, the CDR3 is TGTGCCAGCAGCCAGGGGGACGGCGGGGCGTCCAGTTCTACTTCCTTT. This encodes CASSQGDGGASSSTSF.

This clonotype was picked up many times. The chain links TRBV2 to TRBJ2-7, with D perhaps being TRBD1 or TRBD2 (5 bases each). The CDR3 totals 13 residues. Trimming took off 7 bases at V and 3 bases at J, with 13 bases between the two ends. CDR1 and CDR2 from the germline V gene are SNHLY and FYNNEI. The CDR3 DNA follows: TGTGCCAGCACCCGGGACCGACACTACGAGCAGTACTTC. Its protein is CASTRDRHYEQYF.

This clonotype was picked up many times. The CDR3 bases are TGTGCCAGCAGTGAGGCCGAGCTCAATCAGCCCCAGCATTTT. Its translation: CASSEAELNQPQHF. V usage is TRBV2 and J usage is TRBJ1-5; D gene uncertain. Trimming took off 3 bases at V and 3 bases at J, with 9 bases between the two ends. The CDR3 has 14 residues. Germline V lookup: CDR1 SNHLY, CDR2 FYNNEI. Complete variable domain (other parts from reference TRBV2 and TRBJ1-5): EPEVTQTPSHQVTQMGQEVILRCVPISNHLYFYWYRQILGQKVEFLVSFYNNEISEKSEIFDDQFSVERPDGSNFTLKIRSTKLEDSAMYFCASSEAELNQPQHFGDGTRLSIL.

This clonotype was seen many times. The rearrangement uses TRBV4-1 and TRBJ1-6, with a weak D call TRBD1 (5 bases). V shed 1 base and J shed 7 bases, with 17 bases lying between them. The V gene's germline CDR1 is MGHRA and CDR2 YSYEKL. This CDR3 comprises 17 residues. Written as DNA, the CDR3 is TGCGCCAGCAGCCAAGGTCCGGGACGCAGTAGAAATTCACCCCTCCACTTT. The encoded protein is CASSQGPGRSRNSPLHF.

The rearrangement uses TRBV7-8 and TRBJ2-3, with 13 bases matching TRBD2. The CDR3 extends over 16 amino acids. V shed 6 bases, J shed 0 bases, and the junction held 3 bases outside the gene matches. Germline loops: CDR1 SGHVS, CDR2 FQNEAQ. The CDR3 nucleotides are TGTGCCAGCAGATCGGGACTAGCGGGAAGCACAGATACGCAGTATTTT. As protein: CASRSGLAGSTDTQYF.

This clonotype was observed at least ten times. The genes are TRBV29-1 and TRBJ2-7; D call uncertain. Germline loops: CDR1 SQVTM, CDR2 ANQGSEA. This CDR3 spans 12 amino acids. V was cut by 1 base and J by 3 bases, with 7 bases left in between. Here the CDR3 reads CSVEGRHYEQYF. As DNA, the CDR3 is TGCAGCGTTGAAGGCAGGCACTACGAGCAGTACTTC.

The table lists this clonotype with many counts. One end of the junction does not line up with germline, which may come from a read error. The chain joins TRBV20-1 to TRBJ2-2; TRBD2 might be the D (6 bases). CDR3 length: 13 amino acids. Germline assignment: CDR1 DFQATT and CDR2 SNEGSKA (reference sequence). The CDR3 is CSARDGSTGKLFF. CDR3 bases: TGCAGTGCTAGAGACGGGAGCACCGGGAAGCTGTTTTTT.

This clonotype was seen repeatedly, ten times or more. DNA of the CDR3: TGTGCCACCAGTGGGGCCCTGCTTACAGGGACCCAGTACTTC. This gives the protein CATSGALLTGTQYF. The rearrangement links TRBV24-1 to TRBJ2-5; D might be TRBD1 (5 bases). The ends were cut back, 5 bases at V and 7 bases at J, with 16 bases in the middle. In germline, CDR1 is KGHDR, CDR2 SFDVKD. CDR3 length: 14 amino acids.

This clonotype was detected ten times or more. As DNA, the CDR3 is TGTGCCAGCAGTACCGCAGGGGGGAACACTGAAGCTTTCTTT. Protein product: CASSTAGGNTEAFF. The chain carries TRBV2 and TRBJ1-1; 7 bases agree with TRBD1. The CDR3 runs 14 residues. V lost 5 bases to trimming and J lost 1 base; unmatched junction nucleotides: 4. Germline CDR1 is SNHLY and CDR2 is FYNNEI.

V usage is TRBV25-1 and J usage is TRBJ1-1; D might be TRBD1 (5 bases). The CDR3 runs to 14 residues. Trimming shortened V by 1 base and J by 7 bases, and 13 bases separated the two germline ends. Germline V CDR1 and CDR2: MGHDK, SYGVNS. This chain's CDR3 is CASSESGQENEAFF. The CDR3 DNA is TGTGCCAGCAGTGAATCAGGGCAGGAGAATGAAGCTTTCTTT.

This clonotype came up many times. The chain carries TRBV6-5 and TRBJ2-7, with 7 bases fitting TRBD1. V was pared by 5 bases and J by 4 bases, with 8 bases of the junction left unmatched. The CDR3 is made up of 14 amino acids. CDR1 is MNHEY, CDR2 SVGAGI, per germline. The CDR3 DNA sequence: TGTGCCAGCAGTGACGCCGCGACAGGGTACGAGCAGTACTTC. Translation: CASSDAATGYEQYF.

There are many counts of this clonotype. The J gene is TRBJ2-7, the V gene TRBV2; possibly TRBD2 for D (6 bases). In germline, CDR1 is SNHLY, CDR2 FYNNEI. V dropped 6 bases and J dropped 4 bases, with 16 bases sitting between them. The CDR3 loop spans 14 amino acids. The CDR3 DNA is TGTGCCAGCAGCCGCGGGGCCGGAGTGTACGAGCAGTACTTC. It codes for CASSRGAGVYEQYF.

The V call is TRBV4-1, the J call TRBJ1-2, with D uncertain. Trimming cost V 1 base and J 2 bases, with 14 bases left between them. This CDR3 comprises 16 residues. The germline V gene has CDR1 MGHRA and CDR2 YSYEKL. CDR3 amino acids: CASSQGRIGLNYGYTF. The CDR3 nucleotides are TGCGCCAGCAGCCAAGGAAGGATAGGCTTGAACTATGGCTACACCTTC.

The chain employs TRBV7-9 and TRBJ2-2; maybe TRBD1 (6 bases). V was clipped by 4 bases and J by 6 bases, with 21 bases between them. The CDR3 has 17 residues. CDR1 is SEHNR, CDR2 FQNEAQ, per germline (reference sequence). The chain's CDR3 is CASSSHDLQGSAGELFF. CDR3 coding DNA: TGTGCCAGCAGCTCGCACGACCTACAGGGTAGCGCCGGGGAGCTGTTTTTT.